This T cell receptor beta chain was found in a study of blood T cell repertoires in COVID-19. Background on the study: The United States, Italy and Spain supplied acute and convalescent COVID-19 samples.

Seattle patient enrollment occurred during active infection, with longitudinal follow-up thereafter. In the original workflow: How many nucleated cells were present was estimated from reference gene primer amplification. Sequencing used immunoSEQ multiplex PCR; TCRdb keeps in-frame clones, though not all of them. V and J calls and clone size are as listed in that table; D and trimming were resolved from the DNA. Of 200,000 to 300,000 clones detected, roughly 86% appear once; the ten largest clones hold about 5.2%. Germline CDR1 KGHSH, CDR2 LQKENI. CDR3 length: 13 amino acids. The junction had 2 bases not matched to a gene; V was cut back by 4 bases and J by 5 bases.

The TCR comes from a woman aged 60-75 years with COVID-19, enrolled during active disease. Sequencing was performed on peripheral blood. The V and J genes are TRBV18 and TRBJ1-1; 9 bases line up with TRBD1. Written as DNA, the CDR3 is TGTGCCAGCTCACAGGGACAGGGAACTGAAGCTTTCTTT. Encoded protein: CASSQGQGTEAFF.